This T cell receptor beta chain is drawn from a study of T cells after yellow fever vaccination. This clonotype was detected ten times or more. What it binds is unknown. V gave up 5 bases and J gave up 4 bases, with 16 bases separating them. The V gene's germline CDR1 is SGHKS and CDR2 YYEKEE (reference sequence). The CDR3 sequence is 15 residues long. One entry per CDR3 protein, called by TCRdb with MiXCR from the 5' RACE reads. Of under 350,000 distinct CDR3 sequences listed, 4.1% are singletons. Findings and limits, study-wide: Among all clonotypes, a small share was observed in both CD4 and CD8 compartments. Primary-vaccination clones mostly resurfaced post-booster (around 95% CD4, more than 85% CD8).

This chain links TRBV5-5 with TRBJ1-5, with D perhaps matching TRBD1 (6 bases). This material consisted of PBMCs, taken 5 days after the yellow fever booster vaccination. This receptor was identified in a man aged 18 to 35 who received the YFV17D yellow fever vaccine. CDR3 amino acids: CASSYRVSANQPQHF. CDR3 DNA: TGTGCCAGCAGTTACAGGGTTTCGGCGAATCAGCCCCAGCATTTT.